This T cell receptor (beta chain) was identified in a study of T cells in Graves' hyperthyroidism and ophthalmopathy. As for the study in general: Peripheral blood was secured at the point of initial diagnosis, before any treatment.

Uncontrolled infection, other autoimmune disease, pregnancy or lactation excluded patients. The diagnoses drew upon clinical symptoms, serum thyroxine and TRAb, thyroid ultrasound and orbital computed tomography. Per the germline V gene, CDR1 is LGHDT and CDR2 is YNNKEL (reference sequence). CDR3 length: 12 amino acids. Remarks on this clonotype: The junction and the germline gene differ at one end; a read error may be behind it.

Amplification yielded TCR beta CDR3 regions, with RNA transcripts as the source. First-round RT-PCR targeting the TCR CDR3 was performed with the HTBI primer set. TCRdb called the multiplex PCR reads again in MiXCR, with one record for every CDR3 protein. The sample yields approximately 560,000 distinct CDR3 sequences, approximately 14% seen once. The gene calls are TRBV3-1 and TRBJ2-1; D is possibly TRBD1 (5 bases). The clonotype was recovered from a woman aged 25 to 39 with Graves' hyperthyroidism. Sequencing input: blood. As DNA, the CDR3 is TGTGTCAGCAGCTCAGGGTACAATGAGCAGTTCTTC. Translation: CVSSSGYNEQFF.